These 21 T cell receptor beta chains came from one sample sequenced in a study of cytomegalovirus exposure and HLA in healthy donors. PCR primers comprised 60 Vbeta and 13 Jbeta primers. Sequenced by immunoSEQ multiplex PCR; TCRdb stores in-frame clones only, minus some. The top ten hold 2.5% to 3.5% of the sample, which has under 150,000 clones, around 78% seen once. The sample consisted of PBMCs. The source of these receptors is a man aged 35-49 years in good health and CMV-seropositive.

The V and J genes are TRBV7-9 and TRBJ2-5; tentative D call: TRBD2 (6 bases). Matching the DNA end better, TRBJ2-7 makes the J call doubtful. This CDR3 comprises 15 residues. Germline CDR1 is SEHNR and CDR2 is FQNEAQ (reference sequence). The CDR3: CASSLSAGRTYEQYF. Written as DNA, the CDR3 is TGTGCCAGCAGCTTATCTGCGGGACGAACCTACGAGCAGTACTTC.

The V call is TRBV29-1, the J call TRBJ2-5, with 10 nucleotides matching TRBD1. This CDR3 has 20 amino acids. With 4 bases clipped from V and 5 bases from J, the junction kept 25 bases outside the gene matches. The germline V gene has CDR1 SQVTM and CDR2 ANQGSEA. The CDR3 DNA is TGCAGCGTTGCTGGACAGGGGGGCTTGGCAGGGGGACTAGGGCAGGAGACCCAGTACTTC. Encoded protein: CSVAGQGGLAGGLGQETQYF.

This chain connects TRBV29-1 to TRBJ2-7; 7 bases fit TRBD1. The germline V gene has CDR1 SQVTM and CDR2 ANQGSEA. V was pared by 0 bases and J by 2 bases, with 22 bases of the junction left unmatched. This CDR3 has 20 residues. Here the CDR3 DNA reads TGCAGCGTTGAAGATCGGAATCGGGATCTCAGACAGGGTAGGACCTACGAGCAGTACTTC. Translating it yields CSVEDRNRDLRQGRTYEQYF.

This CDR3 reads CASSRTDNSPLHF. The CDR3 DNA reads TGCGCCAGCAGCCGGACAGATAATTCACCCCTCCACTTT. The V call is TRBV5-1, the J call TRBJ1-6; possible D gene TRBD1, 6 bases. The CDR3 totals 13 residues. V lost 4 bases and J 5 bases, leaving 7 bases between the germline ends. In germline, CDR1 is SGHRS, CDR2 YFSETQ.

V is TRBV7-2 and J is TRBJ2-6; D uncertain. The CDR3 is 16 amino acids. V was shortened by 5 bases and J by 2 bases, with 13 bases between the two germline ends. Germline CDR1 is SGHTA and CDR2 is FQGNSA. The chain's CDR3 is CASSPRVLTGANVLTF. The DNA of the CDR3 is TGTGCCAGCAGCCCCCGGGTCCTCACTGGGGCCAACGTCCTGACTTTC.

V is TRBV13 and J is TRBJ2-7; a weak D match, TRBD1 (5 bases). The CDR3 extends over 14 amino acids. Germline-derived CDR1 and CDR2 are PRHDT and FYEKMQ (reference sequence). Trimming cost V 2 bases and J 3 bases, with 11 bases left between them. The chain's CDR3 is CASSLWQGGYEQYF. CDR3 nucleotide sequence: TGTGCCAGCAGCTTATGGCAGGGTGGCTACGAGCAGTACTTC.

V usage is TRBV11-1 and J usage is TRBJ1-3; no clear D. The CDR3 is 14 amino acids. Germline lookup yields CDR1 SGHAT and CDR2 FQDESV (reference sequence). V lost 3 bases, J lost 7 bases, and 13 bases lay in between. The CDR3 region has the DNA TGTGCCAGCAGCTTTACGAGCGGGATGAACACCATATATTTT. Translating gives CASSFTSGMNTIYF. Based on the CDR3 plus reference TRBV11-1 and TRBJ1-3, the full variable domain is EAEVAQSPRYKITEKSQAVAFWCDPISGHATLYWYRQILGQGPELLVQFQDESVVDDSQLPKDRFSAERLKGVDSTLKIQPAELGDSAMYLCASSFTSGMNTIYFGEGSWLTVV.

The rearrangement links TRBV6-6 to TRBJ2-5, with D possibly being TRBD1 (6 bases). This CDR3 is 14 amino acids long. V was cut by 5 bases and J by 2 bases, with 12 bases left in between. CDR1 and CDR2 (germline): MNHNY, SVGAGI (reference sequence). The CDR3: CASSHWTDQETQYF. DNA of the CDR3: TGTGCCAGCAGTCACTGGACAGATCAAGAGACCCAGTACTTC.

The chain carries TRBV5-8 and TRBJ2-7; 10 bases align to TRBD1. Germline loops: CDR1 SGHTS, CDR2 YDEGEE. V gave up 7 bases and J gave up 1 base; unmatched junction bases: 8. The CDR3 has 15 amino acids. The CDR3 region has the DNA TGTGCCAGCCCCACGGGACAGGGGAGGTCCTACGAGCAGTACTTC. It specifies CASPTGQGRSYEQYF. Supplemented by reference TRBV5-8 and TRBJ2-7, the full variable domain reads EAGVTQSPTHLIKTRGQQATLRCSPISGHTSVYWYQQALGLGLQFLLWYDEGEERNRGNFPPRFSGRQFPNYSSELNVNALELEDSALYLCASPTGQGRSYEQYFGPGTRLTVT.

The chain uses TRBV29-1 and TRBJ2-5, with TRBD2 matching 10 bases. The CDR3 loop spans 14 amino acids. Per germline, CDR1 SQVTM and CDR2 ANQGSEA. Unmatched junction bases numbered 9, after V lost 6 bases and J lost 5 bases. The CDR3 loop is CSVHLAGVVETQYF. CDR3 in DNA: TGCAGCGTCCATCTAGCGGGAGTTGTGGAGACCCAGTACTTC. The full variable domain, completed using reference TRBV29-1 and TRBJ2-5, is SAVISQKPSRDICQRGTSLTIQCQVDSQVTMMFWYRQQPGQSLTLIATANQGSEATYESGFVIDKFPISRPNLTFSTLTVSNMSPEDSSIYLCSVHLAGVVETQYFGPGTRLLVL.

The V and J genes are TRBV13 and TRBJ2-7, with TRBD1 matching over 9 bases. The CDR3 sequence is 15 residues long. Germline V gene sequence: CDR1 PRHDT, CDR2 FYEKMQ (reference sequence). Trimming cost V 5 bases and J 3 bases; bases outside gene matches: 8. CDR3 DNA sequence: TGTGCCAGCAGCCGACGGGACAGGGATCTCTACGAGCAGTACTTC. This sequence encodes CASSRRDRDLYEQYF.

V usage is TRBV6-6 and J usage is TRBJ2-7, with D possibly being TRBD1 (6 bases). CDR3 length: 14 amino acids. The germline gives CDR1 MNHNY, CDR2 SVGAGI (reference sequence). Trimming cost V 4 bases and J 2 bases, with 12 bases left between them. The CDR3 coding sequence is TGTGCCAGCAGTTCCGACAGGAGCGCCTACGAGCAGTACTTC. It codes for CASSSDRSAYEQYF.

The chain recombines TRBV7-8 with TRBJ1-1; D is possibly TRBD1 (5 bases). Germline-derived CDR1 and CDR2 are SGHVS and FQNEAQ. The CDR3 extends over 14 amino acids. Between the trimmed V and J ends, which lost 3 bases and 11 bases, there was a span of 19 bases. CDR3 in DNA: TGTGCCAGCAGCTTCGGGGCGCAACGCCGGGGGGCTTTCTTT. Its protein product is CASSFGAQRRGAFF. Together with reference TRBV7-8 and TRBJ1-1, the CDR3 gives the full variable domain: GAGVSQSPRYKVAKRGQDVALRCDPISGHVSLFWYQQALGQGPEFLTYFQNEAQLDKSGLPSDRFFAERPEGSVSTLKIQRTQQEDSAVYLCASSFGAQRRGAFFGQGTRLTVV.

The gene calls are TRBV28 and TRBJ2-3; D possibly corresponds to TRBD2 (5 bases). V shed 3 bases and J shed 5 bases, with 18 bases lying between them. The CDR3 consists of 16 residues. The germline V gene encodes CDR1 MDHEN and CDR2 SYDVKM. The CDR3 protein is CASSLVGAALGDTQYF. DNA of the CDR3: TGTGCCAGCAGTTTGGTCGGAGCGGCCCTGGGAGATACGCAGTATTTT. Drawing the rest from reference TRBV28 and TRBJ2-3, the complete variable domain is DVKVTQSSRYLVKRTGEKVFLECVQDMDHENMFWYRQDPGLGLRLIYFSYDVKMKEKGDIPEGYSVSREKKERFSLILESASTNQTSMYLCASSLVGAALGDTQYFGPGTRLTVL.

This clone was seen only a few times. This chain joins TRBV5-1 and TRBJ2-5; D gene unclear. Germline CDR1 is SGHRS and CDR2 is YFSETQ. Trimming pared 4 bases from V and 5 bases from J, leaving 9 bases between. CDR3 length: 12 residues. The DNA of the CDR3 is TGCGCCAGCAGCCTCGACATGGAGACCCAGTACTTC. Encoded protein: CASSLDMETQYF.

This clone was seen a few times. V and J are TRBV5-1 and TRBJ2-7; TRBD1 aligns across 9 bases. Germline loops: CDR1 SGHRS, CDR2 YFSETQ. The CDR3 contains 15 residues. With V trimmed by 3 bases and J by 3 bases, 7 bases remained unmatched. The CDR3 DNA reads as TGCGCCAGCAGCTGGGGACAGGGCCTCAACTACGAGCAGTACTTC. It translates to CASSWGQGLNYEQYF.

V and J are TRBV7-2 and TRBJ2-3; no definite D call. Trimming removed 10 bases at V and 0 bases at J, with 11 bases between. The CDR3 has 13 amino acids. CDR1 is SGHTA and CDR2 is FQGNSA in the germline V gene. The CDR3: CATSTSSTDTQYF. The CDR3 coding sequence is TGTGCCACAAGCACCTCTAGCACAGATACGCAGTATTTT.

The V and J genes are TRBV5-1 and TRBJ2-3, with 7 bases fitting TRBD1. This CDR3 has 15 residues. V lost 0 bases to trimming and J lost 5 bases; unmatched junction nucleotides: 6. Per germline, CDR1 SGHRS and CDR2 YFSETQ. CDR3 in DNA: TGCGCCAGCAGCTTGGGGGACAGTGTGATAGATACGCAGTATTTT. Its translation is CASSLGDSVIDTQYF.

The chain combines TRBV9 with TRBJ2-7, with D uncertain. The V and J ends lost 5 bases and 1 base respectively, with 13 bases between them. The CDR3 runs 14 residues. Germline V gives CDR1 SGDLS, CDR2 YYNGEE. CDR3 protein: CASSSTPESYEQYF. The CDR3 DNA sequence: TGTGCCAGCAGTTCAACGCCTGAGTCCTACGAGCAGTACTTC.

The chain has TRBV11-2 and TRBJ1-4, with TRBD1 matching over 10 bases. Germline V gives CDR1 SGHAT, CDR2 FQNNGV. The CDR3 contains 14 residues. V shed 5 bases and J 4 bases; nucleotides not matched to a gene: 1. CDR3 amino acids: CASSRDRGNEKLFF. In DNA form, the CDR3 reads TGTGCCAGCAGCAGGGACAGGGGTAATGAAAAACTGTTTTTT. Looking up the rest from reference TRBV11-2 and TRBJ1-4 gives the full variable domain: EAGVAQSPRYKIIEKRQSVAFWCNPISGHATLYWYQQILGQGPKLLIQFQNNGVVDDSQLPKDRFSAERLKGVDSTLKIQPAKLEDSAVYLCASSRDRGNEKLFFGSGTQLSVL.

V usage is TRBV7-9 and J usage is TRBJ1-1, with D possibly matching TRBD1 (5 bases). This CDR3 region has 16 residues. Germline V lookup: CDR1 SEHNR, CDR2 FQNEAQ (reference sequence). V was shortened by 6 bases and J by 2 bases, with 19 bases between the two germline ends. Here the CDR3 DNA reads TGTGCCAGCAGGTATTGGGGGGTGAAGAGAAACACTGAAGCTTTCTTT. Translated, it gives CASRYWGVKRNTEAFF.